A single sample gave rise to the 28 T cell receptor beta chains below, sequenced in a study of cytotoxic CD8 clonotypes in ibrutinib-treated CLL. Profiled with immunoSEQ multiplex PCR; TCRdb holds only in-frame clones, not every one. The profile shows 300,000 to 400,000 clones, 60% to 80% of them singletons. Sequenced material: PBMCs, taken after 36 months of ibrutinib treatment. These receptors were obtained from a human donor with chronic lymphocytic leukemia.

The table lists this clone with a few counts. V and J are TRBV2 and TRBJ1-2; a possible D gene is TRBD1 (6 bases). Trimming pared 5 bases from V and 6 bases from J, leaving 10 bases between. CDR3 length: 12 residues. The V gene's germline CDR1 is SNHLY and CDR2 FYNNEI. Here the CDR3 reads CASSRTDDGYTF. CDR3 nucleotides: TGTGCCAGCAGTAGGACAGATGATGGCTACACCTTC.

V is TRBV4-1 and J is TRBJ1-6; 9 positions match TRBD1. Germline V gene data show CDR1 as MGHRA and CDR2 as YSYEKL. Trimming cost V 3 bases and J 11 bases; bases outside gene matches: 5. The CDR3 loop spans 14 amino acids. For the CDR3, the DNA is TGCGCCAGCAGCCAGGGGACAGGGATTACACCCCTCCACTTT. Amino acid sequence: CASSQGTGITPLHF.

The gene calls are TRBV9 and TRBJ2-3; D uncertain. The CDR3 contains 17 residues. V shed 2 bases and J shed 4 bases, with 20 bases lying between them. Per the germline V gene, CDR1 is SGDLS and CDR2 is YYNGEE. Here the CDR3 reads CASSVQAGLGLADTQYF. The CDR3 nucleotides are TGTGCCAGCAGCGTCCAGGCCGGGCTAGGTCTCGCAGATACGCAGTATTTT.

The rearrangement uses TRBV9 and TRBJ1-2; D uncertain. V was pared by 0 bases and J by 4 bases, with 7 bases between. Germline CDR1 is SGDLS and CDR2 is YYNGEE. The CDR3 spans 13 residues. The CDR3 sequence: CASSVATSYGYTF. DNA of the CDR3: TGTGCCAGCAGCGTAGCTACTAGCTATGGCTACACCTTC.

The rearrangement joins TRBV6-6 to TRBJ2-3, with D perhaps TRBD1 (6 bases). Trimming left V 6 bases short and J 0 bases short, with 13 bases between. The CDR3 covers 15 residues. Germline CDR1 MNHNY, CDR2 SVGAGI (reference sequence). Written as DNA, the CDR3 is TGTGCCAGCAGCTATGACAGGCCCAGCACAGATACGCAGTATTTT. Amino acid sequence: CASSYDRPSTDTQYF.

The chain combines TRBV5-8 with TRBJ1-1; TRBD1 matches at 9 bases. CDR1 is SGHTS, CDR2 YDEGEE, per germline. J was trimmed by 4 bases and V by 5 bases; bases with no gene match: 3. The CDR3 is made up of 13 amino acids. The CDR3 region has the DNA TGTGCCAGCAGACGACAGGGGGGCACTGAAGCTTTCTTT. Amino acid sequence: CASRRQGGTEAFF.

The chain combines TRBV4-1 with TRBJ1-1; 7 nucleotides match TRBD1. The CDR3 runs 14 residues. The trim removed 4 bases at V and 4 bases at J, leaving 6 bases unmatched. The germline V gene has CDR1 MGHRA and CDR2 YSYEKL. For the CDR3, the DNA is TGCGCCAGCAGCCGAAACAGGGGTCCCACTGAAGCTTTCTTT. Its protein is CASSRNRGPTEAFF.

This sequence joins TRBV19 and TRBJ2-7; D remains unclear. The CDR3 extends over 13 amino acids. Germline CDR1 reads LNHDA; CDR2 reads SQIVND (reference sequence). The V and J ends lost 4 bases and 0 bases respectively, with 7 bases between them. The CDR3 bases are TGTGCCAGTAGTAGTAGGGACTCCTACGAGCAGTACTTC. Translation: CASSSRDSYEQYF.

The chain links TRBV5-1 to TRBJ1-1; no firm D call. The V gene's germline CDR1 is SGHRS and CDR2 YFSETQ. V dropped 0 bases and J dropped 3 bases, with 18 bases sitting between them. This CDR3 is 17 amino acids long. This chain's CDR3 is CASSLEAEYSRDTEAFF. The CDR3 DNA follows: TGCGCCAGCAGCTTGGAAGCTGAGTACTCTCGGGACACTGAAGCTTTCTTT.

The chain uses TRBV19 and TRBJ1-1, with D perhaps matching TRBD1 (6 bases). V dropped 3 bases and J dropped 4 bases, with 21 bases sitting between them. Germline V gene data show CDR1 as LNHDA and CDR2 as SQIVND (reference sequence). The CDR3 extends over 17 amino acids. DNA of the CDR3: TGTGCCAGTAGTATGCCCCTCATACAGGGTGTGGCCACTGAAGCTTTCTTT. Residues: CASSMPLIQGVATEAFF. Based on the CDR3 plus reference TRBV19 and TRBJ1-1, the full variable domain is DGGITQSPKYLFRKEGQNVTLSCEQNLNHDAMYWYRQDPGQGLRLIYYSQIVNDFQKGDIAEGYSVSREKKESFPLTVTSAQKNPTAFYLCASSMPLIQGVATEAFFGQGTRLTVV.

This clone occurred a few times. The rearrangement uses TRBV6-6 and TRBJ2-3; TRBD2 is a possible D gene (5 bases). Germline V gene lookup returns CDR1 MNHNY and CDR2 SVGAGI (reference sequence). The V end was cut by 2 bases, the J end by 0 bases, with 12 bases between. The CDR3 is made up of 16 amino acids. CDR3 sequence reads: CASSYAGDVSTDTQYF. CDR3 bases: TGTGCCAGCAGTTACGCCGGGGATGTTAGCACAGATACGCAGTATTTT.

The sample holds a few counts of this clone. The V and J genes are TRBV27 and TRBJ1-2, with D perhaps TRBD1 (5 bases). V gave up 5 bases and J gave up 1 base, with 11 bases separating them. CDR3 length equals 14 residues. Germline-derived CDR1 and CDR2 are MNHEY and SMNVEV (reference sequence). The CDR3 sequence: CASSGGRINYGYTF. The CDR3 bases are TGTGCCAGCAGTGGGGGACGGATTAACTATGGCTACACCTTC.

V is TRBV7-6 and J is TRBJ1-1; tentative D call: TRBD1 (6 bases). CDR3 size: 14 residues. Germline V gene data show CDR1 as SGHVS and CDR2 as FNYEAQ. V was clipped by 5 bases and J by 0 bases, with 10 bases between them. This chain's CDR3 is CASSKGGLNTEAFF. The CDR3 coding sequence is TGTGCCAGCAGCAAGGGGGGGCTGAACACTGAAGCTTTCTTT.

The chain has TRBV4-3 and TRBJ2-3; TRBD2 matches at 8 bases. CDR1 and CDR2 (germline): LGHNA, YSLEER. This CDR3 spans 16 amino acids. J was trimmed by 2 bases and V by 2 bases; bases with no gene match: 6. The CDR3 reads CASSQSSGRNTDTQYF. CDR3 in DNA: TGCGCCAGCAGCCAATCGAGCGGGAGAAACACAGATACGCAGTATTTT.

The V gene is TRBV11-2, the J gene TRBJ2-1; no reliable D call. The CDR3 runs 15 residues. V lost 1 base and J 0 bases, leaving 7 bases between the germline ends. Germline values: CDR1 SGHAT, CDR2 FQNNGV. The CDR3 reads CASSLAELSYNEQFF. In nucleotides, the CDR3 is TGTGCCAGCAGCTTAGCGGAGCTCTCCTACAATGAGCAGTTCTTC.

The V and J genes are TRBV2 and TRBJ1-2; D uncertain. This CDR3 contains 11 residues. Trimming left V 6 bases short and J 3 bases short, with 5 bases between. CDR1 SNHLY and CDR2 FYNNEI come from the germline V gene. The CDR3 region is CASSDHYGYTF. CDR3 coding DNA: TGTGCCAGCAGCGACCACTATGGCTACACCTTC.

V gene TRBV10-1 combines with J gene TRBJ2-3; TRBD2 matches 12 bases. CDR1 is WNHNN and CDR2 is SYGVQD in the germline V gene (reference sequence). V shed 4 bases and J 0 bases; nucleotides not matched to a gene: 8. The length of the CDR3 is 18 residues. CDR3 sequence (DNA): TGCGCCAGCAGTGTGACTAGCGGGGGACCTACTAGCACAGATACGCAGTATTTT. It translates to CASSVTSGGPTSTDTQYF.

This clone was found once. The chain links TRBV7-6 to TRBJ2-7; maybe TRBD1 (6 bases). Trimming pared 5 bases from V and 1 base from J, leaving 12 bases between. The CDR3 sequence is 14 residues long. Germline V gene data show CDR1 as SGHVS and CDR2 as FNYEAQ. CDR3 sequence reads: CASSLGGFSYEQYF. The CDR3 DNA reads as TGTGCCAGCAGCCTAGGGGGATTTTCCTACGAGCAGTACTTC. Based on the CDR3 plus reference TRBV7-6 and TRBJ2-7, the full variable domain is GAGVSQSPRYKVTKRGQDVALRCDPISGHVSLYWYRQALGQGPEFLTYFNYEAQQDKSGLPNDRFSAERPEGSISTLTIQRTEQRDSAMYRCASSLGGFSYEQYFGPGTRLTVT.

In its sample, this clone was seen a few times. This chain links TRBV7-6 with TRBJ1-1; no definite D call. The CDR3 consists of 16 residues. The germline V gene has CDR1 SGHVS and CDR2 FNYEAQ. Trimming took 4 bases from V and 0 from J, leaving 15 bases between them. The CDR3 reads CASSSPFRQLNTEAFF. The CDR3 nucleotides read TGTGCCAGCAGCTCCCCGTTCCGGCAGTTGAACACTGAAGCTTTCTTT. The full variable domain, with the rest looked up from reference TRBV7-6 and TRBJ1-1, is GAGVSQSPRYKVTKRGQDVALRCDPISGHVSLYWYRQALGQGPEFLTYFNYEAQQDKSGLPNDRFSAERPEGSISTLTIQRTEQRDSAMYRCASSSPFRQLNTEAFFGQGTRLTVV.

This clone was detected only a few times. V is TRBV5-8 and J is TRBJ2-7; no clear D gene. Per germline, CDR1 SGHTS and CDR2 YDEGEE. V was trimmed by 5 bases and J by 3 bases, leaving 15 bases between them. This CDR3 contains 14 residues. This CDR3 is CASRSPVVVYEQYF. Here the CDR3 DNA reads TGTGCCAGCAGGAGCCCGGTGGTGGTCTACGAGCAGTACTTC.

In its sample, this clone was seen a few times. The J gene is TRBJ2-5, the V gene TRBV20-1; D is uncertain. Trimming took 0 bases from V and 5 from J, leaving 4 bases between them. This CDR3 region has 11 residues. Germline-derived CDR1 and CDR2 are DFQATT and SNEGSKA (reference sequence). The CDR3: CSARESETQYF. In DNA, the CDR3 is TGCAGTGCTAGAGAAAGTGAGACCCAGTACTTC.

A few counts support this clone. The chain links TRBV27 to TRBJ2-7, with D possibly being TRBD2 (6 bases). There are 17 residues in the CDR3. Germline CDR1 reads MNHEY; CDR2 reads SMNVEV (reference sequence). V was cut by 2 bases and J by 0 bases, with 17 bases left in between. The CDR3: CASSLPPVSGLSYEQYF. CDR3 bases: TGTGCCAGCAGTTTACCCCCGGTTAGCGGCCTCTCCTACGAGCAGTACTTC.

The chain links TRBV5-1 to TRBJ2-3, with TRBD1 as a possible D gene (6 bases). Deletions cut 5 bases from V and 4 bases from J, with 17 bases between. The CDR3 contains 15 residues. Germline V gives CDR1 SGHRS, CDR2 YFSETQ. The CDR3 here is CASRYRVQAPDTQYF. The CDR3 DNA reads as TGCGCCAGCAGATACAGGGTTCAGGCCCCAGATACGCAGTATTTT.

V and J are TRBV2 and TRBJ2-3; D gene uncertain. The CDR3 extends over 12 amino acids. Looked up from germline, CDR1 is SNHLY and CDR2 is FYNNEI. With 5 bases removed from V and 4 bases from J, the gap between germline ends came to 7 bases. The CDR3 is CASSPYPDTQYF. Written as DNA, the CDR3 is TGTGCCAGCAGTCCCTACCCAGATACGCAGTATTTT.

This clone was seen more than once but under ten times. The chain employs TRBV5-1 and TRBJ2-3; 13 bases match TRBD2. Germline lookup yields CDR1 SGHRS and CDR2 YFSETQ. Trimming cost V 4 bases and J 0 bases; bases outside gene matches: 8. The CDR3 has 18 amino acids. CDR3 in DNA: TGCGCCAGCAGCCCCCGACTAGCGGGAGGACCTAGCACAGATACGCAGTATTTT. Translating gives CASSPRLAGGPSTDTQYF.

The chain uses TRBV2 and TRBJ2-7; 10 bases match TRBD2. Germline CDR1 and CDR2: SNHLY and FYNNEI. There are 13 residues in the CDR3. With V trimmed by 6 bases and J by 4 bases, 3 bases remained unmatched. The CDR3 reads CASSVAGGYEQYF. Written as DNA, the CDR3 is TGTGCCAGCAGCGTAGCGGGAGGATACGAGCAGTACTTC. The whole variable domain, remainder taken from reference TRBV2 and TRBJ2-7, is EPEVTQTPSHQVTQMGQEVILRCVPISNHLYFYWYRQILGQKVEFLVSFYNNEISEKSEIFDDQFSVERPDGSNFTLKIRSTKLEDSAMYFCASSVAGGYEQYFGPGTRLTVT.

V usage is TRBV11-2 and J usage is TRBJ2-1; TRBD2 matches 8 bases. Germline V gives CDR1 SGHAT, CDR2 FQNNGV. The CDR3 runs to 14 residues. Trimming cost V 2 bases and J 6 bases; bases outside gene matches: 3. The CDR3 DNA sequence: TGTGCCAGCAGCTTATTCGGGACTAGCAATGAGCAGTTCTTC. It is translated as CASSLFGTSNEQFF.

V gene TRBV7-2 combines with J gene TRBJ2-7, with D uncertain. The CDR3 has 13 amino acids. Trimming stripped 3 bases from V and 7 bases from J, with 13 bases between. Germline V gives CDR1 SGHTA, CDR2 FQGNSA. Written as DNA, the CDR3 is TGTGCCAGCAGCTTTTTACCAATTTGGGAGCAGTACTTC. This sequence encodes CASSFLPIWEQYF.